These 20 T cell receptor beta chains originate from one sample sequenced in a study of T cell responses to AZD1222 COVID-19 vaccine. Profiling relied on immunoSEQ multiplex PCR, and the TCRdb table lists in-frame clones only, not all of them. The sample has some 96,000 clones, about 89% seen once. The material sequenced was peripheral blood, taken on day 0 of AZD1222 vaccination. These receptors were collected from an adult in good health.

This sequence joins TRBV6-4 and TRBJ1-6, with no clear D. Trimming left V 4 bases short and J 2 bases short, with 3 bases between. The CDR3 totals 13 residues. The germline CDR1 and CDR2 sequences are MRHNA and SNTAGT. In DNA, the CDR3 is TGTGCCAGCAGTGTCGCCTATAATTCACCCCTCCACTTT. It translates to CASSVAYNSPLHF.

The rearrangement uses TRBV11-2 and TRBJ2-5, with D perhaps matching TRBD2 (7 bases). The germline gives CDR1 SGHAT, CDR2 FQNNGV. Trimming shortened V by 2 bases and J by 5 bases, and 18 bases separated the two germline ends. There are 16 residues in the CDR3. CDR3 amino acids: CASSLWGRGIGETQYF. The CDR3 DNA reads as TGTGCCAGCAGCTTATGGGGGAGGGGGATTGGGGAGACCCAGTACTTC. Full variable domain (rest looked up from reference TRBV11-2 and TRBJ2-5): EAGVAQSPRYKIIEKRQSVAFWCNPISGHATLYWYQQILGQGPKLLIQFQNNGVVDDSQLPKDRFSAERLKGVDSTLKIQPAKLEDSAVYLCASSLWGRGIGETQYFGPGTRLLVL.

The chain is built from TRBV5-4 and TRBJ2-7; the D gene is possibly TRBD2 (5 bases). The CDR3 is made up of 12 amino acids. In germline, CDR1 is SGHNT, CDR2 YYREEE (reference sequence). V shed 4 bases and J shed 4 bases, with 9 bases lying between them. CDR3 sequence reads: CASSTSGYEQYF. CDR3 nucleotides: TGTGCCAGCAGCACCAGCGGTTACGAGCAGTACTTC.

This rearrangement joins TRBV30 to TRBJ1-1, with D uncertain. This CDR3 spans 11 amino acids. In germline, CDR1 is GTSNPN, CDR2 SVGIG (reference sequence). Trimming cost V 3 bases and J 10 bases, with 12 bases left between them. In nucleotides, the CDR3 is TGTGCCTGGAGGGCTTGGGTCGGAGCTTTCTTT. Its translation: CAWRAWVGAFF.

The rearrangement joins TRBV30 to TRBJ2-3; D tentatively reads TRBD1 or TRBD2 (5 bases each). Germline CDR1 GTSNPN, CDR2 SVGIG (reference sequence). Trimming cost V 3 bases and J 6 bases, with 16 bases left between them. The CDR3 spans 14 residues. The CDR3 DNA reads TGTGCCTGGAGGACCGGGACCAGAGGGGATACGCAGTATTTT. It is translated as CAWRTGTRGDTQYF.

This clone was counted a few times. The CDR3 sequence: CASSLQTSAATQYF. CDR3 nucleotides: TGTGCCAGCAGCCTCCAGACTAGTGCAGCTACGCAGTATTTT. The chain uses TRBV5-6 and TRBJ2-3; the D gene is possibly TRBD2 (6 bases). The CDR3 runs 14 residues. The germline V gene encodes CDR1 SGHDT and CDR2 YYEEEE. V was clipped by 4 bases and J by 8 bases, with 17 bases between them.

The V and J genes are TRBV30 and TRBJ1-6; D not resolved. CDR1 and CDR2 (germline): GTSNPN, SVGIG (reference sequence). This CDR3 has 14 amino acids. The V end was cut by 2 bases, the J end by 8 bases, with 13 bases between. DNA of the CDR3: TGTGCCTGGAGTCAAACCGCCCTAGATTCACCCCTCCACTTT. This sequence encodes CAWSQTALDSPLHF.

CDR3 residues: CASRSDYNEQFF. Written as DNA, the CDR3 is TGTGCCAGCAGATCGGACTACAATGAGCAGTTCTTC. The chain uses TRBV27 and TRBJ2-1; D is uncertain. V was cut by 6 bases and J by 3 bases, with 6 bases left in between. From germline, CDR1 is MNHEY and CDR2 SMNVEV (reference sequence). The CDR3 length is 12 residues.

This sequence joins TRBV28 and TRBJ1-5, with a tentative D call TRBD1 (5 bases). Trimming removed 3 bases from V and 2 bases from J, with 14 bases in between. The germline V gene has CDR1 MDHEN and CDR2 SYDVKM. The CDR3 is 16 amino acids. CDR3 sequence reads: CASSLSAGTGNQPQHF. The CDR3 DNA reads TGTGCCAGCAGTTTGTCCGCAGGGACTGGCAATCAGCCCCAGCATTTT.

This clone was found a few times. The chain carries TRBV6-5 and TRBJ2-7; D is possibly TRBD2 (5 bases). Germline CDR1 MNHEY, CDR2 SVGAGI. The V end was cut by 6 bases, the J end by 0 bases, with 15 bases between. The CDR3 has 15 amino acids. The CDR3 loop is CASSPGFDTSYEQYF. The DNA of the CDR3 is TGTGCCAGCAGCCCGGGGTTCGACACCTCCTACGAGCAGTACTTC.

The DNA of the CDR3 is TGTGCCAGCAGCCGAGCACGGGGGACCCCCTACGAGCAGTACTTC. Translation gives CASSRARGTPYEQYF. This chain connects TRBV4-2 to TRBJ2-7, with D perhaps TRBD2 (6 bases). This CDR3 comprises 15 residues. The V gene's germline CDR1 is LGHNA and CDR2 YNFKEQ. V gave up 4 bases and J gave up 2 bases, with 15 bases separating them.

The rearrangement uses TRBV5-1 and TRBJ1-4; 8 bases match TRBD1. V lost 3 bases and J lost 5; bases outside the gene matches: 3. Germline CDR1 and CDR2: SGHRS and YFSETQ. The CDR3 has 14 residues. CDR3 nucleotide sequence: TGCGCCAGCAGCTGGACAGGGTTGAATGAAAAACTGTTTTTT. Translating gives CASSWTGLNEKLFF.

V gene TRBV6-1 combines with J gene TRBJ1-1; D not certain. V lost 1 base, J lost 1 base, and 10 bases lay in between. CDR1 MNHNS and CDR2 SASEGT come from the germline V gene. The CDR3 has 15 residues. DNA of the CDR3: TGTGCCAGCAGTGAAGGAGTGTGGAGGAACACTGAAGCTTTCTTT. This sequence encodes CASSEGVWRNTEAFF.

The rearrangement joins TRBV19 to TRBJ1-1, with TRBD1 as a possible D gene (5 bases). Trimming removed 1 base from V and 2 bases from J, with 11 bases in between. CDR1 LNHDA and CDR2 SQIVND come from the germline V gene (reference sequence). The CDR3 is made up of 15 amino acids. The DNA for the CDR3 is TGTGCCAGTAGTATAGTCGGGGCTACAAACACTGAAGCTTTCTTT. This codes for CASSIVGATNTEAFF.

The sample holds one count of this clone. The CDR3 spells CASSPTGQGNQPQHF. The CDR3 DNA reads TGTGCCAGCTCACCAACAGGACAGGGAAATCAGCCCCAGCATTTT. The genes are TRBV18 and TRBJ1-5; 8 nucleotides align to TRBD1. CDR1 and CDR2 (germline): KGHSH, LQKENI. The CDR3 contains 15 residues. The V and J ends lost 2 bases and 4 bases, in that order; junction bases with no gene match: 4.

The chain is built from TRBV9 and TRBJ1-4, with TRBD1 as a possible D gene (5 bases). The V gene lost 4 bases and the J gene lost 10 bases, with 26 bases spanning the gap. Germline-derived CDR1 and CDR2 are SGDLS and YYNGEE. This CDR3 has 17 residues. The CDR3 DNA reads TGTGCCAGCAGCCCCCTGACGAGCTCAGGGCGAGTAGGAAAACTGTTTTTT. Protein: CASSPLTSSGRVGKLFF.

This clone has a single count. The CDR3 DNA reads TGTGGCGTTGGTCGCCCAGGGGGTCAGGAGCAGTTCTTC. Translating it yields CGVGRPGGQEQFF. V and J are TRBV6-6 and TRBJ2-1, with 7 bases matching TRBD1. This CDR3 contains 13 residues. Germline lookup yields CDR1 MNHNY and CDR2 SVGAGI (reference sequence).

V is TRBV6-2 or TRBV6-3 and J is TRBJ1-6, with a weak D call TRBD1 (6 bases). Germline V lookup: CDR1 MNHEY, CDR2 SVGEGT. Trimming took 5 bases from V and 8 from J, leaving 13 bases between them. CDR3 length: 14 amino acids. CDR3 sequence reads: CASSGQGKDSPLHF. The CDR3 coding sequence is TGTGCCAGCAGTGGGCAGGGGAAGGATTCACCCCTCCACTTT.

The V gene is TRBV4-3, the J gene TRBJ1-4, with 12 nucleotides matching TRBD1. Germline V gene data show CDR1 as LGHNA and CDR2 as YSLEER. CDR3 length: 18 residues. Germline trimming cut 5 bases from V and 3 bases from J; bases unmatched to any gene: 10. The CDR3 loop is CASSSGTGGAPPNEKLFF. In DNA, the CDR3 is TGCGCCAGCAGCTCCGGGACAGGGGGCGCCCCCCCTAATGAAAAACTGTTTTTT.

The V gene is TRBV12-5, the J gene TRBJ2-5; D is uncertain. V lost 1 base, J lost 5 bases, and 8 bases lay in between. Germline V gene data show CDR1 as LGHNT and CDR2 as FRNRAP. This CDR3 has 13 residues. CDR3 nucleotides: TGTGCTAGTGGTTTGGGACATTCGGAGACCCAGTACTTC. Its protein is CASGLGHSETQYF. The full variable domain, in which reference TRBV12-5 and TRBJ2-5 provide the parts outside the CDR3, is DARVTQTPRHKVTEMGQEVTMRCQPILGHNTVFWYRQTMMQGLELLAYFRNRAPLDDSGMPKDRFSAEMPDATLATLKIQPSEPRDSAVYFCASGLGHSETQYFGPGTRLLVL.